The clone carrying this T cell receptor (beta chain) turned up a few times. Its antigen is currently unknown. TCRdb fed the RT-PCR reads into MiXCR, producing one record per CDR3 protein. This sample has around 790,000 distinct CDR3 sequences, with 21% found just once. V gave up 0 bases and J gave up 10 bases, with 10 bases separating them. In germline, CDR1 is LGHNA, CDR2 YSLEER. This CDR3 comprises 13 residues. The entry originates in a study of response to subunit inactivated influenza vaccine. General observations from the study: Authors proposed each seasonal influenza vaccination draws in few new T cells.

The sample consisted of PBMCs from blood, taken 5 to 6 days after vaccination. This TCR derives from a man aged 50 to 60 who received an inactivated influenza vaccine. The rearrangement uses TRBV4-3 and TRBJ2-1; D may correspond to TRBD1 or TRBD2 (5 bases each). The CDR3 nucleotides are TGCGCCAGCAGCCAAGATTCCGGGGACGAGCAGTTCTTC. The encoded protein is CASSQDSGDEQFF.